The 12 T cell receptor beta chains below all came from one sample that was sequenced in a study of blood T cell repertoires in COVID-19. The data were produced by immunoSEQ multiplex PCR, yet TCRdb's version contains in-frame clones alone and is incomplete. The sample carries around 66,000 clones, about 87% recorded once. Sample: peripheral blood. The origin of the receptors is a man aged 60-69 years with acute or convalescent COVID-19.

The sample holds a few counts of this clone. The chain employs TRBV9 and TRBJ1-1; TRBD1 agrees at 7 bases. Losses at the gene ends were 4 bases for V and 4 bases for J; bases not matched to a gene: 16. The length of the CDR3 is 17 residues. In germline, CDR1 is SGDLS, CDR2 YYNGEE. The CDR3 nucleotides are TGTGCCAGCAGCCCCCCCGGGAGGGGGCAACGAAGCACTGAAGCTTTCTTT. It yields the protein CASSPPGRGQRSTEAFF.

The chain is built from TRBV7-6 and TRBJ2-5; 10 nucleotides match TRBD1. J was trimmed by 5 bases and V by 1 base; bases with no gene match: 16. The CDR3 consists of 19 residues. CDR1 and CDR2 (germline): SGHVS, FNYEAQ. CDR3 region: CASSLGTERGQGPWETQYF. The CDR3 DNA is TGTGCCAGCAGCTTAGGCACGGAGCGGGGACAGGGGCCATGGGAGACCCAGTACTTC.

The chain employs TRBV29-1 and TRBJ1-2; 10 bases agree with TRBD1. The germline gives CDR1 SQVTM, CDR2 ANQGSEA. CDR3 length: 12 amino acids. V lost 5 bases and J lost 8; bases outside the gene matches: 5. CDR3 sequence: CSVLWTGGGYTF. The CDR3 DNA is TGCAGCGTTTTATGGACAGGGGGGGGCTACACCTTC.

J is TRBJ1-1 and V is TRBV28; 7 bases fit TRBD1. The trim removed 5 bases at V and 6 bases at J, leaving 6 bases unmatched. The length of the CDR3 is 13 residues. Germline CDR1 reads MDHEN; CDR2 reads SYDVKM. This CDR3 is CASSKGARAEAFF. CDR3 nucleotide sequence: TGTGCCAGCAGTAAGGGGGCGCGAGCTGAAGCTTTCTTT.

The CDR3 reads CASSLPGGGTGELFF. The CDR3 DNA sequence: TGTGCCAGCAGCTTACCAGGGGGCGGCACCGGGGAGCTGTTTTTT. The rearrangement links TRBV7-8 to TRBJ2-2; 8 nucleotides agree with TRBD1. The CDR3 extends over 15 amino acids. V was pared by 2 bases and J by 4 bases, with 3 bases of the junction left unmatched. Germline values: CDR1 SGHVS, CDR2 FQNEAQ.

The gene calls are TRBV4-3 and TRBJ2-1; D might be TRBD2 (6 bases). The CDR3 length is 16 residues. The germline gives CDR1 LGHNA, CDR2 YSLEER. Trimming cost V 1 base and J 0 bases, with 10 bases left between them. The CDR3 sequence: CASSQGLVSSYNEQFF. The DNA for the CDR3 is TGCGCCAGCAGCCAAGGACTAGTGAGCTCCTACAATGAGCAGTTCTTC.

The chain is built from TRBV27 and TRBJ1-5; D not certain. This CDR3 comprises 15 residues. The germline gives CDR1 MNHEY, CDR2 SMNVEV (reference sequence). V lost 3 bases, J lost 5 bases, and 14 bases lay in between. The CDR3, as DNA: TGTGCCAGCAGTTTCACGTTCGGGAGGGATCAGCCCCAGCATTTT. It encodes CASSFTFGRDQPQHF.

This clone was observed once. The rearrangement joins TRBV7-3 to TRBJ2-2, with 7 bases lining up with TRBD2. Trimming removed 3 bases from V and 2 bases from J; junction bases left unmatched: 3. This CDR3 region has 15 residues. CDR1 and CDR2 from the germline V gene are SGHTA and FQGTGA. CDR3 in amino acids: CASSLAGVNTGELFF. As DNA, the CDR3 is TGTGCCAGCAGCTTGGCGGGGGTTAACACCGGGGAGCTGTTTTTT.

The rearrangement links TRBV6-6 to TRBJ1-2, with 8 bases fitting TRBD1. The CDR3 contains 14 residues. Germline V lookup: CDR1 MNHNY, CDR2 SVGAGI (reference sequence). J gave up 4 bases and V 5 bases, and 6 bases lay outside the gene matches. The CDR3 DNA is TGTGCCAGCAGTCAGGACAGGGTGGGCTATGGCTACACCTTC. Translation gives CASSQDRVGYGYTF.

The chain joins TRBV2 to TRBJ2-1, with 7 bases that match TRBD1. The germline CDR1 and CDR2 sequences are SNHLY and FYNNEI. This CDR3 is 14 amino acids long. V was pared by 7 bases and J by 2 bases, with 5 bases of the junction left unmatched. The CDR3 DNA is TGTGCCAGCACCTACAGGGGAACCTACAATGAGCAGTTCTTC. Its translation is CASTYRGTYNEQFF.

The chain has TRBV11-2 and TRBJ1-2; 8 nucleotides agree with TRBD1. The CDR3 consists of 15 residues. Germline trimming cut 0 bases from V and 9 bases from J; bases unmatched to any gene: 9. Per germline, CDR1 SGHAT and CDR2 FQNNGV. CDR3 protein: CASSLDPGGMTSYTF. The CDR3 DNA reads TGTGCCAGCAGCTTAGATCCAGGGGGCATGACCAGCTACACCTTC. The full variable domain, in which reference TRBV11-2 and TRBJ1-2 provide the parts outside the CDR3, is EAGVAQSPRYKIIEKRQSVAFWCNPISGHATLYWYQQILGQGPKLLIQFQNNGVVDDSQLPKDRFSAERLKGVDSTLKIQPAKLEDSAVYLCASSLDPGGMTSYTFGSGTRLTVV.

This chain joins TRBV7-9 and TRBJ1-2, with D tentatively TRBD1 (6 bases). This CDR3 is built from 15 residues. Germline lookup yields CDR1 SEHNR and CDR2 FQNEAQ (reference sequence). The V end lost 5 bases, the J end lost 6 bases, and 19 bases lay between the germline ends. The CDR3 bases are TGTGCCAGCAGCGTTAGTGCCCCGGGACACCATGGCTACACCTTC. Translating it yields CASSVSAPGHHGYTF.